A single sample is the source of the 26 T cell receptor beta chains below, sequenced in a study of PD-1 blockade in mismatch repair-deficient tumors. Produced via immunoSEQ multiplex PCR; TCRdb's table is partial and in-frame only. Of around 120,000 clones in the sample, approximately 86% were seen once. This material consisted of peripheral blood, taken 44 weeks after starting pembrolizumab. These TCRs come from an adult with mismatch repair-deficient cancer.

This clone was found once. The CDR3 coding sequence is TGTGCCAGCAGTTTATTCTCCCCGGGACTAGATAACGAGCAGTACTTC. It codes for CASSLFSPGLDNEQYF. This chain links TRBV28 with TRBJ2-7; 8 bases line up with TRBD2. The V gene end was trimmed by 1 base and the J gene end by 5 bases; junction bases not matched to a gene: 10. Per the germline V gene, CDR1 is MDHEN and CDR2 is SYDVKM. CDR3 length: 16 residues.

The rearrangement joins TRBV25-1 to TRBJ1-4; no firm D call. V lost 3 bases to trimming and J lost 0 bases, with 11 bases between them. This CDR3 has 16 residues. Germline-derived CDR1 and CDR2 are MGHDK and SYGVNS. CDR3 sequence (DNA): TGTGCCAGCAGTGAGGGGTACCAGGCAACTAATGAAAAACTGTTTTTT. Its protein product is CASSEGYQATNEKLFF.

J is TRBJ1-2 and V is TRBV4-3; D might be TRBD1 (5 bases). Germline CDR1 reads LGHNA; CDR2 reads YSLEER. Trimming took 1 base from V and 4 from J, leaving 28 bases between them. This CDR3 contains 20 residues. CDR3 sequence (DNA): TGCGCCAGCAGCCAAGTGTCAGTGGGCAGGGAAGGAAGGGTGATCTATGGCTACACCTTC. It encodes CASSQVSVGREGRVIYGYTF.

This clone was counted a single time. This sequence joins TRBV4-3 and TRBJ2-7; D may be TRBD2 (5 bases). V lost 0 bases to trimming and J lost 3 bases, with 18 bases between them. The germline V gene encodes CDR1 LGHNA and CDR2 YSLEER. This CDR3 is built from 17 residues. The CDR3 loop reads CASSQEVSDGLHYEQYF. The CDR3 DNA follows: TGCGCCAGCAGCCAAGAAGTTTCGGACGGACTCCACTACGAGCAGTACTTC.

CDR3 loop: CATEQGPGLEQYF. For the CDR3, the DNA is TGTGCCACCGAACAGGGCCCTGGCCTCGAGCAGTACTTC. The gene calls are TRBV10-3 and TRBJ2-7; tentatively, D is TRBD1 (6 bases). Germline CDR1 reads ENHRY; CDR2 reads SYGVKD. The CDR3 runs 13 residues. V was cut by 10 bases and J by 6 bases, with 19 bases left in between.

The genes are TRBV4-1 and TRBJ2-5; 8 nucleotides line up with TRBD1. Trimming took 2 bases from V and 5 from J; bases not matched to a gene: 4. Germline V gives CDR1 MGHRA, CDR2 YSYEKL. The CDR3 runs 14 residues. The CDR3: CASSQPDRGETQYF. DNA for the CDR3: TGCGCCAGCAGCCAACCAGACAGGGGTGAGACCCAGTACTTC.

The chain employs TRBV30 and TRBJ2-7, with D possibly TRBD1 on 5 matching bases. This CDR3 has 17 residues. The V gene lost 0 bases and the J gene lost 1 base, with 19 bases spanning the gap. Germline CDR1 is GTSNPN and CDR2 is SVGIG (reference sequence). CDR3 nucleotides: TGTGCCTGGAGTGTAAAGGACACGGGTTACGAGTCCTACGAGCAGTACTTC. Translated: CAWSVKDTGYESYEQYF.

The chain is built from TRBV5-6 and TRBJ2-2; D is possibly TRBD2 (6 bases). Germline V lookup: CDR1 SGHDT, CDR2 YYEEEE. This CDR3 is built from 16 residues. The germline V and J ends were trimmed by 0 bases and 2 bases, with 11 bases remaining between them. The CDR3, as DNA: TGTGCCAGCAGCTTGGATGGAGGGTACAACACCGGGGAGCTGTTTTTT. Its translation: CASSLDGGYNTGELFF.

The chain carries TRBV7-8 and TRBJ1-5, with 11 bases identical to TRBD1. V was pared by 1 base and J by 3 bases, with 5 bases of the junction left unmatched. CDR1 and CDR2 (germline): SGHVS, FQNEAQ. CDR3 size: 17 residues. The CDR3 protein is CASSLEAGQGVNQPQHF. The CDR3 DNA reads as TGTGCCAGCAGCTTAGAGGCGGGACAGGGGGTCAATCAGCCCCAGCATTTT.

The rearrangement joins TRBV7-9 to TRBJ2-3; TRBD2 matches 12 bases. The CDR3 totals 18 residues. Germline lookup yields CDR1 SEHNR and CDR2 FQNEAQ (reference sequence). The trim removed 4 bases at V and 3 bases at J, leaving 11 bases unmatched. CDR3 in DNA: TGTGCCAGCAGCTCCCCGCTAGCGGGAGGGCCTGAGACAGATACGCAGTATTTT. Translating gives CASSSPLAGGPETDTQYF.

DNA for the CDR3: TGCGCCAGCAGCCAAGATGTCCGGGGGCGGGTGAAGACCCAGTACTTC. It translates to CASSQDVRGRVKTQYF. The chain employs TRBV4-3 and TRBJ2-5, with D possibly being TRBD1 or TRBD2 (6 bases each). Germline lookup yields CDR1 LGHNA and CDR2 YSLEER. The germline V and J ends were trimmed by 0 bases and 6 bases, with 17 bases remaining between them. The CDR3 has 16 residues.

V and J are TRBV7-8 and TRBJ2-5; D unclear. This CDR3 spans 12 amino acids. V lost 2 bases to trimming and J lost 5 bases, with 6 bases between them. Germline-derived CDR1 and CDR2 are SGHVS and FQNEAQ. The CDR3 protein is CASSLTRETQYF. In DNA form, the CDR3 reads TGTGCCAGCAGCTTAACGCGTGAGACCCAGTACTTC.

The genes are TRBV6-5 and TRBJ1-2; TRBD1 aligns across 7 bases. The CDR3 runs 16 residues. J gave up 8 bases and V 0 bases, and 12 bases lay outside the gene matches. CDR1 and CDR2 (germline): MNHEY, SVGAGI. The CDR3 loop reads CASSYSRLLGGSGYTF. CDR3 bases: TGTGCCAGCAGTTACTCGAGACTTCTAGGGGGCTCAGGCTACACCTTC.

The rearrangement joins TRBV7-2 to TRBJ2-3; 10 bases align to TRBD2. The CDR3 length is 16 residues. V shed 3 bases, J shed 4 bases, and the junction held 7 bases outside the gene matches. CDR1 SGHTA and CDR2 FQGNSA come from the germline V gene. This CDR3 reads CASSFPSGRMSDTQYF. The CDR3 coding sequence is TGTGCCAGCAGCTTCCCTAGCGGGAGAATGTCAGATACGCAGTATTTT. Full variable domain (rest looked up from reference TRBV7-2 and TRBJ2-3): GAGVSQSPSNKVTEKGKDVELRCDPISGHTALYWYRQSLGQGLEFLIYFQGNSAPDKSGLPSDRFSAERTGGSVSTLTIQRTQQEDSAVYLCASSFPSGRMSDTQYFGPGTRLTVL.

The chain uses TRBV11-3 and TRBJ2-7; 9 nucleotides line up with TRBD1. The CDR3 runs 14 residues. The trim removed 8 bases at V and 5 bases at J, leaving 10 bases unmatched. Germline V gene data show CDR1 as SGHNT and CDR2 as YENEEA. CDR3 nucleotide sequence: TGTGCCAGCCAAAACCGGGACAGGGTAAACGAGCAGTACTTC. It encodes CASQNRDRVNEQYF.

The rearrangement links TRBV6-1 to TRBJ2-3; D unresolved. From germline, CDR1 is MNHNS and CDR2 SASEGT. The CDR3 covers 13 residues. V was trimmed by 7 bases and J by 3 bases, leaving 11 bases between them. CDR3 in DNA: TGTGCCAGCACCGAAACAGAAACAGATACGCAGTATTTT. Amino acids: CASTETETDTQYF.

The chain joins TRBV7-3 to TRBJ2-1, with TRBD2 matching over 10 bases. Losses at the gene ends were 5 bases for V and 6 bases for J; bases not matched to a gene: 10. There are 16 residues in the CDR3. Germline assignment: CDR1 SGHTA and CDR2 FQGTGA. CDR3 in DNA: TGTGCCAGCAGCAGACAAAGCGGGAGGGCCTCCAATGAGCAGTTCTTC. It encodes CASSRQSGRASNEQFF.

CDR3 sequence: CAWGSARGNSGNTIYF. The CDR3 nucleotides read TGTGCCTGGGGCTCGGCGAGGGGGAACTCTGGAAACACCATATATTTT. The V call is TRBV30, the J call TRBJ1-3, with D maybe TRBD1 (6 bases). The CDR3 runs to 16 residues. V lost 5 bases and J lost 0, with 17 bases in between. Germline V gene sequence: CDR1 GTSNPN, CDR2 SVGIG (reference sequence).

This sequence joins TRBV18 and TRBJ1-5; a weak D match, TRBD1 (5 bases). This CDR3 spans 17 amino acids. The germline V and J ends were trimmed by 4 bases and 1 base, with 17 bases remaining between them. The germline gives CDR1 KGHSH, CDR2 LQKENI. The CDR3 DNA is TGTGCCAGCTCACTTAGCCCGGGGGGGACGAGCAATCAGCCCCAGCATTTT. Translating it yields CASSLSPGGTSNQPQHF.

The chain links TRBV19 to TRBJ2-1; D uncertain. In germline, CDR1 is LNHDA, CDR2 SQIVND (reference sequence). The CDR3 length is 12 residues. Trimming took 6 bases from V and 6 from J, leaving 9 bases between them. Here the CDR3 reads CASSGWTNEQFF. CDR3 bases: TGTGCCAGTAGCGGATGGACCAATGAGCAGTTCTTC.

V is TRBV5-4 and J is TRBJ2-5; weak D call: TRBD1 (5 bases). The CDR3 spans 19 residues. Per germline, CDR1 SGHNT and CDR2 YYREEE (reference sequence). Trimming left V 1 base short and J 3 bases short, with 25 bases between. The CDR3 here is CASSLLQVEHWRSEETQYF. CDR3 in DNA: TGTGCCAGCAGCTTGCTACAGGTCGAACACTGGCGGAGCGAAGAGACCCAGTACTTC.

The chain employs TRBV7-9 and TRBJ1-2; 11 nucleotides line up with TRBD1. CDR1 SEHNR and CDR2 FQNEAQ come from the germline V gene (reference sequence). J lost 8 bases, V lost 4 bases, and 6 bases had no gene match. This CDR3 spans 14 amino acids. The CDR3 loop reads CASSSDRGRRGYTF. CDR3 nucleotide sequence: TGTGCCAGCAGCTCGGACAGGGGGCGTCGGGGCTACACCTTC.

The chain links TRBV7-9 to TRBJ2-7, with 10 bases identical to TRBD1. The length of the CDR3 is 15 residues. Germline V gene lookup returns CDR1 SEHNR and CDR2 FQNEAQ (reference sequence). V was pared by 4 bases and J by 7 bases, with 10 bases of the junction left unmatched. CDR3 loop: CASSSPDRGMEEQYF. The CDR3 DNA is TGTGCCAGCAGCTCCCCGGACAGGGGGATGGAAGAGCAGTACTTC. The variable domain in full, with the rest retrieved from reference TRBV7-9 and TRBJ2-7, is DTGVSQNPRHKITKRGQNVTFRCDPISEHNRLYWYRQTLGQGPEFLTYFQNEAQLEKSRLLSDRFSAERPKGSFSTLEIQRTEQGDSAMYLCASSSPDRGMEEQYFGPGTRLTVT.

This chain links TRBV29-1 with TRBJ1-2; 8 nucleotides match TRBD1. The germline gives CDR1 SQVTM, CDR2 ANQGSEA. The CDR3 sequence is 16 residues long. Germline trimming cut 1 base from V and 4 bases from J; bases unmatched to any gene: 11. CDR3 coding DNA: TGCAGCGTTGAAGGTCGACAGGGGCGGTTCAGCTATGGCTACACCTTC. Its translation: CSVEGRQGRFSYGYTF.

The chain recombines TRBV28 with TRBJ2-7; 10 bases match TRBD2. J lost 2 bases, V lost 6 bases, and 4 bases had no gene match. The germline gives CDR1 MDHEN, CDR2 SYDVKM. The CDR3 covers 14 residues. The CDR3 reads CASRRTSGTYEQYF. CDR3 DNA: TGTGCCAGCAGACGGACTAGCGGTACCTACGAGCAGTACTTC.

The rearrangement uses TRBV5-8 and TRBJ2-5, with 9 bases that match TRBD2. Germline-derived CDR1 and CDR2 are SGHTS and YDEGEE. Trimming at V came to 0 bases and at J to 2 bases, leaving 5 bases not matched to a gene. The CDR3 is 16 residues long. The CDR3 here is CASSLVAGGLQETQYF. DNA of the CDR3: TGTGCCAGCAGCTTGGTTGCGGGAGGGCTACAAGAGACCCAGTACTTC.